Presented here are 7 T cell receptor beta chains from one specimen sequenced in a study of patients and donors after allogeneic stem cell transplantation. TCRdb reanalysed the RT-PCR reads using MiXCR and keeps one entry per CDR3 protein. The table includes 800,000 to 1,000,000 distinct CDR3 sequences, roughly 18% detected once. Sequenced material: blood, either unsorted or a sorted T cell fraction (not recorded which). The receptors shown here come from a human donor who was either an allogeneic HSCT recipient or a stem cell or donor lymphocyte infusion donor (not recorded which). It is not recorded whose cells these are; they may come from a transplant donor.

In this sample, this clonotype turned up a few times. The V and J genes are TRBV4-3 and TRBJ2-3; the D call may be TRBD1 or TRBD2 (6 bases each). Trimming stripped 6 bases from V and 4 bases from J, with 17 bases between. The V gene's germline CDR1 is LGHNA and CDR2 YSLEER. This CDR3 spans 15 amino acids. CDR3 nucleotide sequence: TGCGCCAGCAGAAGGACAGTCCAGCGGGCAGATACGCAGTATTTT. It translates to CASRRTVQRADTQYF.

This chain uses TRBV15 with TRBJ1-5; D is undetermined. Germline V gene data show CDR1 as LNHNV and CDR2 as YYDKDF (reference sequence). This CDR3 spans 17 amino acids. Trimming removed 0 bases from V and 4 bases from J, with 16 bases in between. In nucleotides, the CDR3 is TGTGCCACCAGCAGAGATAAGATGCGGGATCAAAATCAGCCCCAGCATTTT. It is translated as CATSRDKMRDQNQPQHF.

There are a few counts of this clonotype. The V gene is TRBV2, the J gene TRBJ1-5, with D possibly matching TRBD1 (6 bases). The germline V and J ends were trimmed by 6 bases and 3 bases, with 15 bases remaining between them. CDR1 and CDR2 (germline): SNHLY, FYNNEI. The CDR3 runs 15 residues. CDR3 coding DNA: TGTGCCAGCAGAGGCCTCGGACAGATCAATCAGCCCCAGCATTTT. This sequence encodes CASRGLGQINQPQHF.

This clonotype has a handful of counts. V gene TRBV15 combines with J gene TRBJ1-6; 7 nucleotides match TRBD1. The CDR3 covers 15 residues. Germline CDR1 LNHNV, CDR2 YYDKDF (reference sequence). The ends lost 9 bases at V and 10 bases at J; junction bases unmatched: 15. The CDR3 nucleotides are TGTGCCACGGCACGATCGACAGGGTATGGCTCACCCCTCCACTTT. Translation gives CATARSTGYGSPLHF.

The chain recombines TRBV12-3 or TRBV12-4 with TRBJ2-7, with D perhaps matching TRBD2 (6 bases). Trimming took 7 bases from V and 3 from J, leaving 16 bases between them. The length of the CDR3 is 14 residues. The CDR3: CASNRGTRGYEQYF. As DNA, the CDR3 is TGTGCCAGCAACCGGGGGACGAGGGGCTACGAGCAGTACTTC.

This clonotype was found many times. The chain uses TRBV4-3 and TRBJ1-1, with D hard to call. Between the trimmed V and J ends, which lost 0 bases and 2 bases, there was a span of 10 bases. Germline V gene sequence: CDR1 LGHNA, CDR2 YSLEER. The CDR3 sequence is 15 residues long. The CDR3 reads CASSQDWSRNTEAFF. DNA of the CDR3: TGCGCCAGCAGCCAAGATTGGAGTAGAAACACTGAAGCTTTCTTT.

In this sample, this clonotype turned up many times. The chain links TRBV12-3 or TRBV12-4 to TRBJ2-1; D is undetermined. Trimming stripped 6 bases from V and 4 bases from J, with 10 bases between. The CDR3 spans 13 residues. CDR3: CASSPTSYNEQFF. Written as DNA, the CDR3 is TGTGCCAGCAGCCCAACGAGTTACAATGAGCAGTTCTTC.